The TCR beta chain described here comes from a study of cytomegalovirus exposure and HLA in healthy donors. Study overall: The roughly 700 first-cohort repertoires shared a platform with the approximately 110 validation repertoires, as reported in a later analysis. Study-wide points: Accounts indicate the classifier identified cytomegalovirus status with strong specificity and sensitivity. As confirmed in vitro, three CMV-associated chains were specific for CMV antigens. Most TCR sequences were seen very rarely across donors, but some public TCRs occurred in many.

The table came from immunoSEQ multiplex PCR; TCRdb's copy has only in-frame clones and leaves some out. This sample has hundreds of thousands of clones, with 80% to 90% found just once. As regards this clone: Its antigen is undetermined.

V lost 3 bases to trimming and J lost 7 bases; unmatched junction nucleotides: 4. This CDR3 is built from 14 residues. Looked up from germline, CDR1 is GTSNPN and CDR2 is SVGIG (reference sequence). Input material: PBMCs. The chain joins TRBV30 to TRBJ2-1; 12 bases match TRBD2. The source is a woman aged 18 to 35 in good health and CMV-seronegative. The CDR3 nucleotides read TGTGCCTGGAGAAGGCTAGCGGGAGGGAATGAGCAGTTCTTC. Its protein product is CAWRRLAGGNEQFF.